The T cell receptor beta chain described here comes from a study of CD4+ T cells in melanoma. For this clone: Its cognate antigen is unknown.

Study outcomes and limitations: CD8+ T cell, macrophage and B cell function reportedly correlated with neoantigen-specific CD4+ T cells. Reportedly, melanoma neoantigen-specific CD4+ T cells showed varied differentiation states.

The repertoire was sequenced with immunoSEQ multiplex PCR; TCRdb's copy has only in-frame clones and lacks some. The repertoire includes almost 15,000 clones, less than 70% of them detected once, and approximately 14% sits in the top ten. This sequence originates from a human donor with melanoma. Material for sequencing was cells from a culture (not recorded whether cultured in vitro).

The CDR3 DNA is TGTGCCAGCAGCTTTCCGCGGGGGGGAACAGATACGCAGTATTTT. Translating gives CASSFPRGGTDTQYF. This sequence joins TRBV7-9 and TRBJ2-3; 9 nucleotides agree with TRBD2. Trimming removed 3 bases from V and 3 bases from J; junction bases left unmatched: 4. Germline V gives CDR1 SEHNR, CDR2 FQNEAQ (reference sequence). CDR3 length: 15 amino acids.